The 25 T cell receptor beta chains below come from one sample, sequenced in a study of CD8+ T cells in alopecia areata. TCR sequencing used cDNA made by reverse transcription of extracted RNA. TCRdb's copy holds only in-frame clones and misses some; the assay was immunoSEQ multiplex PCR. Counted here are some 150,000 clones, 86% occurring once; the ten biggest clones make up less than 15%. Sample treatment: oral pan-JAK inhibitor, 5-10 mg twice daily. The sample in question was CD8+ T cells sorted from blood, obtained at week 4, from a patient treated with tofacitinib. The receptors stem from a human donor with alopecia areata.

The chain links TRBV7-9 to TRBJ1-3, with D possibly matching TRBD1 (5 bases). The V and J ends lost 11 bases and 0 bases respectively, with 5 bases between them. The germline gives CDR1 SEHNR, CDR2 FQNEAQ (reference sequence). This CDR3 is 11 amino acids long. Written as DNA, the CDR3 is TGTGCCGGGGGCTCTGGAAACACCATATATTTT. Its translation: CAGGSGNTIYF.

The V and J genes are TRBV5-6 and TRBJ2-3, with D perhaps matching TRBD1 (5 bases). V lost 0 bases and J lost 1, with 9 bases in between. Germline V lookup: CDR1 SGHDT, CDR2 YYEEEE. The CDR3 loop spans 15 amino acids. CDR3 sequence reads: CASSLEGFRTDTQYF. CDR3 in DNA: TGTGCCAGCAGCTTGGAGGGGTTTCGCACAGATACGCAGTATTTT.

The V call is TRBV15, the J call TRBJ2-3, with unresolved D. Germline-derived CDR1 and CDR2 are LNHNV and YYDKDF (reference sequence). V shed 0 bases and J shed 0 bases, with 13 bases lying between them. This CDR3 has 17 amino acids. The CDR3 sequence is CATSRDTTTSSTDTQYF. The CDR3 DNA follows: TGTGCCACCAGCAGAGATACCACGACCTCTAGCACAGATACGCAGTATTTT.

V and J are TRBV7-9 and TRBJ2-7; TRBD1 matches 9 bases. The CDR3 is made up of 17 amino acids. Germline CDR1 SEHNR, CDR2 FQNEAQ (reference sequence). Germline trimming cut 4 bases from V and 3 bases from J; bases unmatched to any gene: 13. The CDR3 coding sequence is TGTGCCAGCAGCTCGCCTACGACAGGGGGAACGAGCTACGAGCAGTACTTC. Translation: CASSSPTTGGTSYEQYF. The whole variable domain, filled in from reference TRBV7-9 and TRBJ2-7, reads DTGVSQNPRHKITKRGQNVTFRCDPISEHNRLYWYRQTLGQGPEFLTYFQNEAQLEKSRLLSDRFSAERPKGSFSTLEIQRTEQGDSAMYLCASSSPTTGGTSYEQYFGPGTRLTVT.

J is TRBJ2-3 and V is TRBV5-4; no firm D call. Germline V gene lookup returns CDR1 SGHNT and CDR2 YYREEE (reference sequence). The CDR3 is 14 amino acids. V shed 2 bases and J shed 1 base, with 8 bases lying between them. The DNA for the CDR3 is TGTGCCAGCAGCTTTTATGGGGGCACAGATACGCAGTATTTT. Translated, it gives CASSFYGGTDTQYF.

The CDR3 DNA follows: TGTGCCAGCAGCCTTCAGGGTCAGCGCATTCAGTACTTC. Protein product: CASSLQGQRIQYF. This chain uses TRBV7-6 with TRBJ2-4; tentative D call: TRBD1 (5 bases). V lost 5 bases and J lost 9, with 14 bases in between. Per germline, CDR1 SGHVS and CDR2 FNYEAQ. This CDR3 comprises 13 residues. Variable domain in full (rest from reference TRBV7-6 and TRBJ2-4): GAGVSQSPRYKVTKRGQDVALRCDPISGHVSLYWYRQALGQGPEFLTYFNYEAQQDKSGLPNDRFSAERPEGSISTLTIQRTEQRDSAMYRCASSLQGQRIQYFGAGTRLSVL.

This chain links TRBV9 with TRBJ2-2; tentatively, D is TRBD1 (6 bases). The germline V and J ends were trimmed by 6 bases and 6 bases, with 21 bases remaining between them. The CDR3 covers 16 residues. Looked up from germline, CDR1 is SGDLS and CDR2 is YYNGEE. The CDR3 spells CASIYLRTEVAGELFF. CDR3 nucleotide sequence: TGTGCCAGCATCTACCTCAGGACAGAGGTGGCCGGGGAGCTGTTTTTT.

CDR3 residues: CASSPGQGADPIYGYTF. Here the CDR3 DNA reads TGTGCCAGCAGCCCCGGACAGGGGGCGGACCCTATCTATGGCTACACCTTC. The V gene is TRBV5-4, the J gene TRBJ1-2; 11 bases are a match to TRBD1. Per the germline V gene, CDR1 is SGHNT and CDR2 is YYREEE (reference sequence). V lost 4 bases and J lost 4; bases outside the gene matches: 12. This CDR3 comprises 17 residues.

The J gene is TRBJ2-3, the V gene TRBV30; perhaps TRBD2 as D (5 bases). CDR1 and CDR2 from the germline V gene are GTSNPN and SVGIG (reference sequence). This CDR3 spans 13 amino acids. V was shortened by 0 bases and J by 6 bases, with 10 bases between the two germline ends. Here the CDR3 DNA reads TGTGCCTGGAGTGTAGTCCGCGGGGATACGCAGTATTTT. Amino acid sequence: CAWSVVRGDTQYF. Complete variable domain (other parts from reference TRBV30 and TRBJ2-3): SQTIHQWPATLVQPVGSPLSLECTVEGTSNPNLYWYRQAAGRGLQLLFYSVGIGQISSEVPQNLSASRPQDRQFILSSKKLLLSDSGFYLCAWSVVRGDTQYFGPGTRLTVL.

V and J are TRBV30 and TRBJ2-7; no definite D call. Deletions cut 2 bases from V and 0 bases from J, with 8 bases between. Germline values: CDR1 GTSNPN, CDR2 SVGIG (reference sequence). There are 13 residues in the CDR3. CDR3 bases: TGTGCCTGGAGTATGGCCTTCTCCTACGAGCAGTACTTC. Translation gives CAWSMAFSYEQYF.

The gene calls are TRBV4-1 and TRBJ1-1; D is unclear. Trimming took off 0 bases at V and 5 bases at J, with 4 bases between the two ends. This CDR3 has 12 amino acids. Germline CDR1 and CDR2: MGHRA and YSYEKL. The CDR3 bases are TGCGCCAGCAGCCAAGATCGGACTGAAGCTTTCTTT. It yields the protein CASSQDRTEAFF.

This chain joins TRBV4-1 and TRBJ1-2; TRBD1 matches 7 bases. Germline-derived CDR1 and CDR2 are MGHRA and YSYEKL. The CDR3 sequence is 16 residues long. The J segment lost 9 bases and the V segment lost 0 bases, leaving 13 bases of the junction unmatched. The CDR3 loop is CASSQDRELETGSYTF. The CDR3 nucleotides read TGCGCCAGCAGCCAAGATCGAGAACTGGAGACAGGGAGCTACACCTTC.

This rearrangement joins TRBV5-4 to TRBJ1-1, with D uncertain. Trimming left V 6 bases short and J 3 bases short, with 12 bases between. Germline CDR1 SGHNT, CDR2 YYREEE (reference sequence). The CDR3 contains 13 residues. The CDR3 DNA reads as TGTGCCAGCACCGAAAGAGGAGACACTGAAGCTTTCTTT. Encoded protein: CASTERGDTEAFF.

In this sample, this clone turned up once. The chain is built from TRBV5-1 and TRBJ2-2, with D maybe TRBD2 (7 bases). There are 17 residues in the CDR3. The V end lost 1 base, the J end lost 5 bases, and 18 bases lay between the germline ends. Germline V CDR1 and CDR2: SGHRS, YFSETQ. The CDR3 sequence: CASSLFAGASETGELFF. The CDR3 DNA is TGCGCCAGCAGCTTGTTTGCGGGGGCGAGTGAAACCGGGGAGCTGTTTTTT.

The chain joins TRBV27 to TRBJ2-7; 7 positions match TRBD1. The CDR3 totals 15 residues. V gave up 1 base and J gave up 2 bases; unmatched junction bases: 5. Germline V CDR1 and CDR2: MNHEY, SMNVEV (reference sequence). The CDR3 spells CASSLWPDRTYEQYF. For the CDR3, the DNA is TGTGCCAGCAGTTTATGGCCGGACAGGACCTACGAGCAGTACTTC.

In this sample, this clone turned up once. The chain combines TRBV5-4 with TRBJ2-3, with 10 bases that match TRBD2. This CDR3 is 16 amino acids long. The V and J ends lost 2 bases and 2 bases, in that order; junction bases with no gene match: 5. The germline CDR1 and CDR2 sequences are SGHNT and YYREEE (reference sequence). This chain's CDR3 is CASSFRLAGDTDTQYF. The CDR3 DNA reads TGTGCCAGCAGCTTCCGGCTAGCGGGGGACACAGATACGCAGTATTTT.

This chain connects TRBV29-1 to TRBJ2-7; TRBD1 agrees at 8 bases. The CDR3 spans 12 residues. Germline CDR1 reads SQVTM; CDR2 reads ANQGSEA. Germline trimming cut 6 bases from V and 5 bases from J; bases unmatched to any gene: 6. DNA of the CDR3: TGCAGCGTCATGGACAGGGAGGACGAGCAGTACTTC. This translates into CSVMDREDEQYF.

The chain employs TRBV10-3 and TRBJ2-1, with TRBD2 matching over 9 bases. From germline, CDR1 is ENHRY and CDR2 SYGVKD. The CDR3 totals 17 residues. Trimming at V came to 0 bases and at J to 7 bases, leaving 10 bases not matched to a gene. Here the CDR3 reads CAISESGLASGMNEQFF. The CDR3 DNA is TGTGCCATCAGTGAGTCGGGGCTAGCTAGCGGGATGAATGAGCAGTTCTTC.

In nucleotides, the CDR3 is TGTGCCAGCAGCGACGGGACTAGTAGCTACGAGCAGTACTTC. Its protein product is CASSDGTSSYEQYF. The V and J genes are TRBV5-4 and TRBJ2-7; 8 bases line up with TRBD2. The germline V gene encodes CDR1 SGHNT and CDR2 YYREEE (reference sequence). V lost 4 bases and J lost 3; bases outside the gene matches: 6. This CDR3 has 14 amino acids.

The chain links TRBV13 to TRBJ1-1; TRBD1 aligns across 7 bases. The CDR3 consists of 15 residues. The germline V gene has CDR1 PRHDT and CDR2 FYEKMQ (reference sequence). The junction had 7 bases not matched to a gene; V was cut back by 5 bases and J by 1 base. For the CDR3, the DNA is TGTGCCAGCAGCCCGAGGGGACAGCCGAACACTGAAGCTTTCTTT. It yields the protein CASSPRGQPNTEAFF.

The chain has TRBV5-8 and TRBJ2-3; D gene ambiguous. The germline V gene encodes CDR1 SGHTS and CDR2 YDEGEE. The CDR3 has 15 amino acids. With 2 bases removed from V and 5 bases from J, the gap between germline ends came to 15 bases. CDR3 sequence reads: CASSFGRGVGDTQYF. CDR3 coding DNA: TGTGCCAGCAGCTTCGGTCGCGGAGTAGGAGATACGCAGTATTTT.

This clone was seen once. V is TRBV20-1 and J is TRBJ2-7, with D hard to call. The CDR3 extends over 10 amino acids. CDR1 DFQATT and CDR2 SNEGSKA come from the germline V gene (reference sequence). V was shortened by 0 bases and J by 6 bases, with 3 bases between the two germline ends. CDR3 residues: CSARDGEQYF. DNA for the CDR3: TGCAGTGCTAGAGATGGCGAGCAGTACTTC.

The chain is built from TRBV29-1 and TRBJ2-1, with 11 bases identical to TRBD2. Germline CDR1 reads SQVTM; CDR2 reads ANQGSEA. Germline trimming cut 0 bases from V and 6 bases from J; bases unmatched to any gene: 7. The CDR3 is 16 residues long. CDR3 residues: CSVEDPTSGAPNEQFF. CDR3 sequence (DNA): TGCAGCGTTGAAGATCCGACTAGCGGGGCCCCCAATGAGCAGTTCTTC.

The V call is TRBV7-2, the J call TRBJ2-7; 12 nucleotides line up with TRBD1. The CDR3 contains 16 residues. The trim removed 4 bases at V and 2 bases at J, leaving 6 bases unmatched. Germline values: CDR1 SGHTA, CDR2 FQGNSA. CDR3 amino acids: CASSSGTGGPTYEQYF. Written as DNA, the CDR3 is TGTGCCAGCAGCTCCGGGACAGGGGGCCCAACCTACGAGCAGTACTTC. The full variable domain, completed using reference TRBV7-2 and TRBJ2-7, is GAGVSQSPSNKVTEKGKDVELRCDPISGHTALYWYRQSLGQGLEFLIYFQGNSAPDKSGLPSDRFSAERTGGSVSTLTIQRTQQEDSAVYLCASSSGTGGPTYEQYFGPGTRLTVT.

This rearrangement joins TRBV5-6 to TRBJ2-7; D remains unclear. The germline V gene encodes CDR1 SGHDT and CDR2 YYEEEE. The CDR3 is 13 residues long. Trimming pared 3 bases from V and 0 bases from J, leaving 7 bases between. The DNA of the CDR3 is TGTGCCAGCAGCTACGGCAGCTCCTACGAGCAGTACTTC. Protein sequence: CASSYGSSYEQYF.